This T cell receptor beta chain was found in a study of T cells after yellow fever vaccination. Study-level background: Libraries from low-cell-number fractions were prepared with the SMART-Seq v4 Ultra Low Input RNA kit.

This clonotype was observed a few times. The CDR3 extends over 15 amino acids. Unmatched junction bases numbered 5, after V lost 6 bases and J lost 1 base. One entry per CDR3 protein, called by TCRdb with MiXCR from the 5' RACE reads. The sample lists under 700,000 distinct CDR3 sequences, around 16% occurring once. The genes are TRBV12-3 or TRBV12-4 and TRBJ2-4, with 8 bases identical to TRBD1. Sequencing used PBMCs, obtained more than 4 days after the first yellow fever vaccination. The clonotype originates from a man between 18 and 29 years old who received the YFV17D yellow fever vaccine. DNA for the CDR3: TGTGCCAGCAGGTCGACAGGGGATGCCAAAAACATTCAGTACTTC. Protein sequence: CASRSTGDAKNIQYF.